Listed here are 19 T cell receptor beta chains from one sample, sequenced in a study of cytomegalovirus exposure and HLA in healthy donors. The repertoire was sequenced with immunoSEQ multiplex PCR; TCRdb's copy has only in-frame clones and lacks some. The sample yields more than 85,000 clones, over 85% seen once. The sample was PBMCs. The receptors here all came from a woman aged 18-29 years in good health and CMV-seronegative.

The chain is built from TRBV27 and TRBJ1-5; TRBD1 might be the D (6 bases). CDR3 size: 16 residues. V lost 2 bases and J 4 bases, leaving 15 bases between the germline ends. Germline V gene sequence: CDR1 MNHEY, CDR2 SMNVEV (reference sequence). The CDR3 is CASSLRPDRLNQPQHF. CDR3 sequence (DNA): TGTGCCAGCAGTTTAAGGCCAGACAGGCTGAATCAGCCCCAGCATTTT.

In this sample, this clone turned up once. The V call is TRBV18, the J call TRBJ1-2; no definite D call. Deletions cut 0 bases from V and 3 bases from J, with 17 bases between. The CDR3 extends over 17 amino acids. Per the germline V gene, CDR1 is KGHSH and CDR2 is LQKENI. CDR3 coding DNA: TGTGCCAGCTCACCACCCTCCTTGGCAGGTGGATACTATGGCTACACCTTC. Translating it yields CASSPPSLAGGYYGYTF.

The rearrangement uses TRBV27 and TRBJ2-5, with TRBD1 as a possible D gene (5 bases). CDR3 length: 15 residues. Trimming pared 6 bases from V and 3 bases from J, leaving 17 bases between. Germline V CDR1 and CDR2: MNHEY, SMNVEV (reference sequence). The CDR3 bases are TGTGCCAGCAGGCTTGGTGGAGTCAGGGAAGAGACCCAGTACTTC. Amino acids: CASRLGGVREETQYF.

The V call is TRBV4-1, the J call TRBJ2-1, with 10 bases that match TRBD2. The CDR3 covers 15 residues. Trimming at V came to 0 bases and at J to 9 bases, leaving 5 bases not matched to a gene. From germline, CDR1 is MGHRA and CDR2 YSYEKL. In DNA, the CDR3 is TGCGCCAGCAGCCAAGACCGAGCGGGAGGGATTGAGCAGTTCTTC. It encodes CASSQDRAGGIEQFF.

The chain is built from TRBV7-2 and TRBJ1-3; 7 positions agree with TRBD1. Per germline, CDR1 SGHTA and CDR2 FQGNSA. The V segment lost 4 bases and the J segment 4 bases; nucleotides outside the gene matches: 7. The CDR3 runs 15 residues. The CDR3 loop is CASSWDSAEGNTIYF. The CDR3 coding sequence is TGTGCCAGCAGCTGGGACAGTGCGGAAGGAAACACCATATATTTT.

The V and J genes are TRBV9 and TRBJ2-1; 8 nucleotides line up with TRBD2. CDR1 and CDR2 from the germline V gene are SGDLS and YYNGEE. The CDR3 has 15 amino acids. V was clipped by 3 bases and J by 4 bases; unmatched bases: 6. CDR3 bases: TGTGCCAGCAGCGAAATAGCGGGATCGTACAATGAGCAGTTCTTC. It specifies CASSEIAGSYNEQFF.

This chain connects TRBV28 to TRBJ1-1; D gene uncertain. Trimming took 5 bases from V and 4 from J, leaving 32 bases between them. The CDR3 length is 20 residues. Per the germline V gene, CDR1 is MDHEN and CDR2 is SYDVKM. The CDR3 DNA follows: TGTGCCAGCAGTACCCCGCGGGCAGCCGAGGAGTCACAGAGTGGCACTGAAGCTTTCTTT. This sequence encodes CASSTPRAAEESQSGTEAFF.

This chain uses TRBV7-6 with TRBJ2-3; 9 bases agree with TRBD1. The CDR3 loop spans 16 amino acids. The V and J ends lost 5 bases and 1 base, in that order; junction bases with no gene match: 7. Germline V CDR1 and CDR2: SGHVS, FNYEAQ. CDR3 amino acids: CASSPRQGEGTDTQYF. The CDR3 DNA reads TGTGCCAGCAGCCCAAGACAGGGGGAAGGCACAGATACGCAGTATTTT.

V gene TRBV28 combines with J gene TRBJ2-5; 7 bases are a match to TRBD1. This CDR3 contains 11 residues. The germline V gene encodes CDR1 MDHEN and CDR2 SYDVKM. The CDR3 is CSTGNTETQYF. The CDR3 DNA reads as TGTTCGACAGGGAATACAGAGACCCAGTACTTC.

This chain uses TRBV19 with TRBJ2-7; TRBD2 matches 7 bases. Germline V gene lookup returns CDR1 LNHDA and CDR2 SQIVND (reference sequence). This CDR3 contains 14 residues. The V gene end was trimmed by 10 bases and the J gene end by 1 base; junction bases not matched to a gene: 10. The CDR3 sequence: CATAGGSGSYEQYF. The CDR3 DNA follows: TGTGCCACCGCCGGGGGGAGTGGGTCCTACGAGCAGTACTTC.

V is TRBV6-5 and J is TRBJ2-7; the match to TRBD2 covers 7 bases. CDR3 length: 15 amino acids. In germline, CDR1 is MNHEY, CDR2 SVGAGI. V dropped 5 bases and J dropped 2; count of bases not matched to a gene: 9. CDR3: CASSTPASGAYEQYF. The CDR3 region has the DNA TGTGCCAGCAGTACCCCGGCTAGCGGTGCCTACGAGCAGTACTTC.

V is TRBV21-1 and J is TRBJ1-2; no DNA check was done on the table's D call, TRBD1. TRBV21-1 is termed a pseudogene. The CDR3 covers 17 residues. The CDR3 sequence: CASSKVDRDFGNYGYTF. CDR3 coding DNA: TGTGCCAGCAGCAAAGTGGACAGGGATTTTGGTAACTATGGCTACACCTTC.

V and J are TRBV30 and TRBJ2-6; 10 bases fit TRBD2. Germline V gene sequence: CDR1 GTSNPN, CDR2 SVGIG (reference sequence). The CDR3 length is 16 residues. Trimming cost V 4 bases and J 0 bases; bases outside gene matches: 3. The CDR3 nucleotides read TGTGCCTGGACTAGCGGGGGTAGCTCTGGGGCCAACGTCCTGACTTTC. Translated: CAWTSGGSSGANVLTF.

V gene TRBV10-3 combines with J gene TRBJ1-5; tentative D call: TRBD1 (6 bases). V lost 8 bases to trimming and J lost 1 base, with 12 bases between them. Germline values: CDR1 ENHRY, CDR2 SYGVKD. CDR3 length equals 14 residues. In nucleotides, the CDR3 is TGTGCCATCTCGGAGCAGGGGAGCAATCAGCCCCAGCATTTT. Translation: CAISEQGSNQPQHF.

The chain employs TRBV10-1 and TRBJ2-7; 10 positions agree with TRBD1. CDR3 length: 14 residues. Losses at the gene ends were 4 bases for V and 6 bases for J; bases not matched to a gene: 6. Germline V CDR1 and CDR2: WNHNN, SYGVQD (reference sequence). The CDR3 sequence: CASSGSTGGGEQYF. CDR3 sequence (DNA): TGCGCCAGCAGTGGATCGACAGGGGGCGGCGAGCAGTACTTC.

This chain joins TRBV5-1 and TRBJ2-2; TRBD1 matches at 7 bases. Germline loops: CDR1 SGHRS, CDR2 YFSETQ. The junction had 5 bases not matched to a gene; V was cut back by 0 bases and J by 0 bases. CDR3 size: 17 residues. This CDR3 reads CASSLDETGSNTGELFF. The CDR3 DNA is TGCGCCAGCAGCTTGGACGAGACAGGGTCGAACACCGGGGAGCTGTTTTTT.

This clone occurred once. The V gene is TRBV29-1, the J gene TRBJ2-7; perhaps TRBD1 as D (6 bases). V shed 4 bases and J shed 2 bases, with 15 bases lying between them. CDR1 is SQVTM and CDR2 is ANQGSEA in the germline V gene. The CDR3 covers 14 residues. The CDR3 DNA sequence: TGCAGCGTTGTAGGGGGTGGCAGGGCCTACGAGCAGTACTTC. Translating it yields CSVVGGGRAYEQYF.

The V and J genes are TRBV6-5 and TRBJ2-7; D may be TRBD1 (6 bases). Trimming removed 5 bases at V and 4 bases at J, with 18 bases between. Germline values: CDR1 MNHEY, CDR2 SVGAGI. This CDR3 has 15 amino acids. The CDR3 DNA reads TGTGCCAGCAGTCTCACCTTGGGGACATCTTACGAGCAGTACTTC. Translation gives CASSLTLGTSYEQYF.

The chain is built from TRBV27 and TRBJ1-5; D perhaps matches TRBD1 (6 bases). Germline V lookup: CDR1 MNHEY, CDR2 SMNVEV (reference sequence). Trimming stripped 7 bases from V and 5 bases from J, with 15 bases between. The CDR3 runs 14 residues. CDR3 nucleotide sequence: TGTGCCAGCACTCCCGGGGGGGGGCATCAGCCCCAGCATTTT. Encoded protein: CASTPGGGHQPQHF.